The 9 T cell receptor beta chains given below trace back to one sample, sequenced in a study of spatial heterogeneity in lung cancer. TCRdb redid the calling of the 5' RACE reads with MiXCR, one entry per CDR3 protein. The profile shows about 26,000 distinct CDR3 sequences, roughly 12% of them singletons. Time point reported: sample taken at primary tumor resection. The study sequenced unsorted whole RNA from tumor, nontumor lung or frozen PBMC. Material: PBMCs, obtained at surgery. The receptors originated from a female donor with early-stage non-small cell lung cancer.

This clonotype showed up just a few times. This sequence joins TRBV19 and TRBJ1-1, with unresolved D. This CDR3 contains 16 residues. Germline V gene data show CDR1 as LNHDA and CDR2 as SQIVND (reference sequence). With 2 bases removed from V and 0 bases from J, the gap between germline ends came to 13 bases. The CDR3 DNA sequence: TGTGCCAGTAGTATAACCCAAACTATAATGAACACTGAAGCTTTCTTT. Translating gives CASSITQTIMNTEAFF.

This clonotype was picked up a small number of times. An end of the junction does not agree with germline; a read error may underlie this. This rearrangement joins TRBV28 to TRBJ2-1, with D perhaps TRBD1 (5 bases). Germline-derived CDR1 and CDR2 are MDHEN and SYDVKM. This CDR3 comprises 14 residues. CDR3 DNA: TGTGCCAGCAGTTTTAGACAGACCTACAATGAACAGTTCTTC. Its protein is CASSFRQTYNEQFF.

This clonotype has only a few counts. The chain combines TRBV11-2 with TRBJ2-3; the D gene could be TRBD1 or TRBD2 (5 bases each). Germline-derived CDR1 and CDR2 are SGHAT and FQNNGV. The CDR3 has 18 amino acids. V was clipped by 5 bases and J by 0 bases, with 21 bases between them. CDR3 protein: CASSPDGVGTRSTDTQYF. In nucleotides, the CDR3 is TGTGCCAGCAGCCCCGACGGAGTTGGGACCCGAAGCACAGATACGCAGTATTTT.

The chain links TRBV13 to TRBJ1-5; possible D gene TRBD1, 5 bases. Germline loops: CDR1 PRHDT, CDR2 FYEKMQ (reference sequence). The CDR3 has 13 residues. Deletions cut 5 bases from V and 9 bases from J, with 14 bases between. CDR3 residues: CASSVQGLRPQHF. The CDR3 nucleotides read TGTGCCAGCAGCGTGCAGGGACTGCGGCCCCAGCATTTT.

This clonotype was detected ten times or more. The rearrangement links TRBV6-5 to TRBJ1-1; 9 bases map to TRBD1. V dropped 6 bases and J dropped 5; count of bases not matched to a gene: 10. CDR1 and CDR2 from the germline V gene are MNHEY and SVGAGI. The CDR3 sequence is 15 residues long. The DNA of the CDR3 is TGTGCCAGCAGACTCGGACAGGGGACGAGGACTGAAGCTTTCTTT. This codes for CASRLGQGTRTEAFF.

This clonotype was observed many times. This rearrangement joins TRBV2 to TRBJ2-5; 9 bases align to TRBD2. This CDR3 spans 16 amino acids. J was trimmed by 5 bases and V by 6 bases; bases with no gene match: 13. From germline, CDR1 is SNHLY and CDR2 FYNNEI. The CDR3 DNA is TGTGCCAGCAGCCCCCAAGGGGTAGCGGGAGTGGAGACCCAGTACTTC. Protein sequence: CASSPQGVAGVETQYF.

This chain connects TRBV12-3 or TRBV12-4 to TRBJ1-1; no clear D. The CDR3 covers 13 residues. Trimming left V 3 bases short and J 1 base short, with 6 bases between. CDR3 amino acids: CASSFIGNTEAFF. The CDR3 coding sequence is TGTGCCAGCAGTTTTATAGGGAACACTGAAGCTTTCTTT.

This clonotype was detected ten times or more. V is TRBV12-3 or TRBV12-4 and J is TRBJ2-3, with D hard to call. The CDR3 extends over 15 amino acids. Trimming took off 6 bases at V and 2 bases at J, with 15 bases between the two ends. This CDR3 reads CASRNQVISTDTQYF. For the CDR3, the DNA is TGTGCCAGCAGGAATCAGGTGATTTCCACAGATACGCAGTATTTT.

This clonotype was recorded a few times. The rearrangement joins TRBV24-1 to TRBJ1-1; unclear D gene. V gave up 3 bases and J gave up 4 bases, with 8 bases separating them. Germline CDR1 reads KGHDR; CDR2 reads SFDVKD. This CDR3 region has 13 residues. This CDR3 is CATSDGGRTEAFF. In nucleotides, the CDR3 is TGTGCCACCAGTGATGGAGGACGCACTGAAGCTTTCTTT.